One sample yielded the 26 T cell receptor beta chains listed below, sequenced in a study of blood T cell repertoires in COVID-19 (dated by TCRdb to about 2020). The library was obtained by the immunoSEQ multiplex PCR assay. As stored in TCRdb, this immuneACCESS dataset retains in-frame rearrangements with V and J assigned. A fraction of the clones does not appear; measured against another copy, unresolved V genes explain less than half of the discrepancy, and the remainder lacks a known reason. Present in this sample are around 220,000 clones, approximately 84% of which were seen just once. The ten largest account for 1.9% of the sample. Input material: peripheral blood. The receptors were gathered from a man aged 35-49 years with active or convalescent COVID-19.

The J gene is TRBJ1-1, the V gene TRBV9, with D maybe TRBD1 (5 bases). The CDR3 totals 15 residues. The germline gives CDR1 SGDLS, CDR2 YYNGEE. Trimming took 0 bases from V and 0 from J, leaving 9 bases between them. CDR3 amino acids: CASSVGGSLNTEAFF. The CDR3, as DNA: TGTGCCAGCAGCGTAGGGGGCAGCCTGAACACTGAAGCTTTCTTT.

This chain links TRBV12-1 with TRBJ2-1; whether TRBD1, the table's D call, matches the DNA was not checked. TRBV12-1 is termed a pseudogene. The length of the CDR3 is 16 residues. The CDR3 nucleotides are TGTGCCAGCAGCTTTGCGCGCGTGGACAGCAACAATGAGCAGTTCTTC. Translated, it gives CASSFARVDSNNEQFF.

This chain connects TRBV18 to TRBJ2-5, with D perhaps TRBD1 (6 bases). The ends were cut back, 4 bases at V and 6 bases at J, with 15 bases in the middle. CDR3 size: 14 residues. Germline CDR1 is KGHSH and CDR2 is LQKENI. The CDR3: CASSQQGFRQTQYF. CDR3 sequence (DNA): TGTGCCAGCTCACAACAGGGTTTCCGGCAGACCCAGTACTTC. Filled out from reference TRBV18 and TRBJ2-5, the complete variable domain reads NAGVMQNPRHLVRRRGQEARLRCSPMKGHSHVYWYRQLPEEGLKFMVYLQKENIIDESGMPKERFSAEFPKEGPSILRIQQVVRGDSAAYFCASSQQGFRQTQYFGPGTRLLVL.

The CDR3 coding sequence is TGTGCCAGCAGCCCGTGGGGGGGCGCCACAGATACGCAGTATTTT. It translates to CASSPWGGATDTQYF. V gene TRBV7-2 combines with J gene TRBJ2-3; TRBD2 might be the D (7 bases). This CDR3 has 15 residues. The V end was cut by 5 bases, the J end by 2 bases, with 14 bases between. Germline V gene sequence: CDR1 SGHTA, CDR2 FQGNSA. The variable domain in full, with the rest retrieved from reference TRBV7-2 and TRBJ2-3, is GAGVSQSPSNKVTEKGKDVELRCDPISGHTALYWYRQSLGQGLEFLIYFQGNSAPDKSGLPSDRFSAERTGGSVSTLTIQRTQQEDSAVYLCASSPWGGATDTQYFGPGTRLTVL.

The genes are TRBV7-9 and TRBJ2-3; D is unclear. Germline V CDR1 and CDR2: SEHNR, FQNEAQ (reference sequence). There are 12 residues in the CDR3. Trimming removed 5 bases from V and 4 bases from J, with 7 bases in between. The CDR3 protein is CASSLDSDTQYF. For the CDR3, the DNA is TGTGCCAGCAGCCTTGACTCAGATACGCAGTATTTT. Full variable domain (rest looked up from reference TRBV7-9 and TRBJ2-3): DTGVSQNPRHKITKRGQNVTFRCDPISEHNRLYWYRQTLGQGPEFLTYFQNEAQLEKSRLLSDRFSAERPKGSFSTLEIQRTEQGDSAMYLCASSLDSDTQYFGPGTRLTVL.

This sequence joins TRBV9 and TRBJ2-3; D gene ambiguous. The V end was cut by 4 bases, the J end by 2 bases, with 17 bases between. The germline CDR1 and CDR2 sequences are SGDLS and YYNGEE. CDR3 length equals 16 residues. DNA for the CDR3: TGTGCCAGCAGCACGAGGCTTGGATCCCTCACAGATACGCAGTATTTT. It translates to CASSTRLGSLTDTQYF.

The rearrangement joins TRBV30 to TRBJ2-7, with 7 bases fitting TRBD2. Unmatched junction bases numbered 2, after V lost 1 base and J lost 2 bases. Germline V CDR1 and CDR2: GTSNPN, SVGIG (reference sequence). The CDR3 has 13 residues. The CDR3 coding sequence is TGTGCCTGGAGTGGGGGGGGAACCTACGAGCAGTACTTC. Protein: CAWSGGGTYEQYF. The full variable domain, rest sourced from reference TRBV30 and TRBJ2-7, is SQTIHQWPATLVQPVGSPLSLECTVEGTSNPNLYWYRQAAGRGLQLLFYSVGIGQISSEVPQNLSASRPQDRQFILSSKKLLLSDSGFYLCAWSGGGTYEQYFGPGTRLTVT.

V gene TRBV27 combines with J gene TRBJ1-6; D remains ambiguous. This CDR3 has 14 amino acids. V lost 5 bases to trimming and J lost 7 bases, with 12 bases between them. Germline CDR1 and CDR2: MNHEY and SMNVEV (reference sequence). The CDR3 loop reads CASSHDGYNSPLHF. The CDR3 nucleotides read TGTGCCAGCAGTCATGACGGGTACAATTCACCCCTCCACTTT.

This clone was seen a single time. The CDR3 sequence is CASSRAAFSATEAFF. The CDR3 nucleotides read TGTGCCAGCAGCCGAGCGGCCTTTTCGGCCACTGAAGCTTTCTTT. This rearrangement joins TRBV3-1 (or the pseudogene TRBV3-2) to TRBJ1-1; D unresolved. Trimming cost V 4 bases and J 4 bases, with 16 bases left between them. Germline V gene data show CDR1 as LGHDT and CDR2 as YNNKEL (reference sequence). The CDR3 loop spans 15 amino acids.

A remark on this clone: This sample also contains other DNA sequences that code for the same CDR3. The rearrangement joins TRBV5-1 to TRBJ2-3; D is unclear. Germline CDR1 SGHRS, CDR2 YFSETQ. CDR3 length: 13 amino acids. The V end was cut by 0 bases, the J end by 1 base, with 3 bases between. The CDR3 sequence is CASSLGGTDTQYF. The CDR3, as DNA: TGCGCCAGCAGCTTGGGCGGCACAGATACGCAGTATTTT.

This CDR3 is CASSEGLVSTDTQYF. The CDR3 coding sequence is TGTGCCAGCAGTGAGGGTCTAGTAAGCACAGATACGCAGTATTTT. The rearrangement joins TRBV6-1 to TRBJ2-3; D uncertain. Germline CDR1 is MNHNS and CDR2 is SASEGT. V shed 3 bases and J shed 0 bases, with 10 bases lying between them. This CDR3 comprises 15 residues.

The sample holds a few counts of this clone. The V gene is TRBV5-4, the J gene TRBJ1-1; D is ambiguous. Germline V gene data show CDR1 as SGHNT and CDR2 as YYREEE (reference sequence). The CDR3 extends over 15 amino acids. The V end lost 4 bases, the J end lost 6 bases, and 19 bases lay between the germline ends. The CDR3 DNA reads TGTGCCAGCAGCCCAACCGGTGGTGGTGAGTCTGAAGCTTTCTTT. Translated, it gives CASSPTGGGESEAFF.

The rearrangement links TRBV6-6 to TRBJ2-4; D possibly corresponds to TRBD2 (5 bases). CDR1 and CDR2 from the germline V gene are MNHNY and SVGAGI (reference sequence). V gave up 6 bases and J gave up 4 bases, with 13 bases separating them. The CDR3 totals 14 residues. CDR3 residues: CASSLSGLKNIQYF. The CDR3, as DNA: TGTGCCAGCAGCCTCAGCGGTTTGAAAAACATTCAGTACTTC.

The CDR3 nucleotides read TGCGCCAGCAGCCAGACGGCTAGCGGGTACTACCAAGAGACCCAGTACTTC. Its protein product is CASSQTASGYYQETQYF. The V gene is TRBV4-1, the J gene TRBJ2-5; TRBD2 matches at 8 bases. CDR1 MGHRA and CDR2 YSYEKL come from the germline V gene. The CDR3 is made up of 17 amino acids. V shed 3 bases and J 0 bases; nucleotides not matched to a gene: 9.

The sample holds one count of this clone. V is TRBV7-9 and J is TRBJ1-3; tentative D call: TRBD1 (5 bases). Germline CDR1 is SEHNR and CDR2 is FQNEAQ (reference sequence). This CDR3 comprises 14 residues. V lost 4 bases, J lost 6 bases, and 13 bases lay in between. CDR3: CASSSRQIANTIYF. The CDR3 DNA reads TGTGCCAGCAGCTCCCGACAGATAGCAAACACCATATATTTT.

The V gene is TRBV19, the J gene TRBJ2-3; 7 nucleotides match TRBD1. In germline, CDR1 is LNHDA, CDR2 SQIVND (reference sequence). Trimming at V came to 6 bases and at J to 0 bases, leaving 3 bases not matched to a gene. This CDR3 has 14 residues. The CDR3 sequence is CASRDRASTDTQYF. The CDR3 DNA sequence: TGTGCCAGTAGAGACAGGGCTAGCACAGATACGCAGTATTTT.

This chain links TRBV5-1 with TRBJ2-7; 9 positions match TRBD2. CDR1 is SGHRS and CDR2 is YFSETQ in the germline V gene. The V and J ends lost 4 bases and 3 bases, in that order; junction bases with no gene match: 8. The CDR3 covers 15 residues. The CDR3 nucleotides read TGCGCCAGCAGCCCAATGGCGGGAGGGGGCTACGAGCAGTACTTC. Residues: CASSPMAGGGYEQYF.

The CDR3 sequence: CASSLRDSHYEQYF. The CDR3 DNA reads as TGTGCCAGCAGCTTGCGGGATAGCCACTACGAGCAGTACTTC. The chain has TRBV5-6 and TRBJ2-7; D perhaps matches TRBD2 (5 bases). Germline assignment: CDR1 SGHDT and CDR2 YYEEEE. The V and J ends lost 1 base and 3 bases respectively, with 11 bases between them. The CDR3 is 14 residues long.

CDR3 loop: CASSPRTGGDYGYTF. CDR3 in DNA: TGCGCCAGCAGCCCCCGGACAGGGGGAGACTATGGCTACACCTTC. This chain connects TRBV4-1 to TRBJ1-2, with 10 bases aligning to TRBD1. The CDR3 runs 15 residues. Losses at the gene ends were 4 bases for V and 3 bases for J; bases not matched to a gene: 5. Germline lookup yields CDR1 MGHRA and CDR2 YSYEKL.

This chain's CDR3 is CASSYSGGNTEAFF. CDR3 sequence (DNA): TGTGCCAGCAGTTACTCGGGAGGGAACACTGAAGCTTTCTTT. The gene calls are TRBV6-6 and TRBJ1-1; D ambiguous. The CDR3 runs to 14 residues. Germline-derived CDR1 and CDR2 are MNHNY and SVGAGI (reference sequence). Trimming stripped 0 bases from V and 1 base from J, with 6 bases between.

V gene TRBV5-4 combines with J gene TRBJ2-3, with TRBD2 as a possible D gene (5 bases). Trimming shortened V by 0 bases and J by 0 bases, and 11 bases separated the two germline ends. This CDR3 comprises 16 residues. The V gene's germline CDR1 is SGHNT and CDR2 YYREEE (reference sequence). CDR3 protein: CASSLGRVPSTDTQYF. As DNA, the CDR3 is TGTGCCAGCAGCTTGGGGCGGGTCCCTAGCACAGATACGCAGTATTTT.

V gene TRBV9 combines with J gene TRBJ2-2, with TRBD1 matching over 11 bases. Germline CDR1 SGDLS, CDR2 YYNGEE. After removal of 3 bases from V and 4 bases from J, the junction contained 14 bases not matched to a gene. The CDR3 runs 19 residues. CDR3 sequence reads: CASSAGTGGLDLSTGELFF. The CDR3 DNA follows: TGTGCCAGCAGCGCGGGGACAGGGGGACTAGATCTTTCCACCGGGGAGCTGTTTTTT. Based on the CDR3 plus reference TRBV9 and TRBJ2-2, the full variable domain is DSGVTQTPKHLITATGQRVTLRCSPRSGDLSVYWYQQSLDQGLQFLIQYYNGEERAKGNILERFSAQQFPDLHSELNLSSLELGDSALYFCASSAGTGGLDLSTGELFFGEGSRLTVL.

This clone was detected ten times or more. The chain is built from TRBV18 and TRBJ2-7, with D possibly being TRBD1 or TRBD2 (7 bases each). Trimming pared 6 bases from V and 7 bases from J, leaving 19 bases between. Germline V lookup: CDR1 KGHSH, CDR2 LQKENI. This CDR3 is 14 amino acids long. For the CDR3, the DNA is TGTGCCAGCTCCCCAGGGGGGGGTCAAGGAGAGCAGTACTTC. Encoded protein: CASSPGGGQGEQYF.

The chain employs TRBV11-2 and TRBJ1-1; no definite D call. Deletions cut 3 bases from V and 4 bases from J, with 9 bases between. Per the germline V gene, CDR1 is SGHAT and CDR2 is FQNNGV. The length of the CDR3 is 13 residues. CDR3 bases: TGTGCCAGCAGCTTGTGGAGGACCACTGAAGCTTTCTTT. This gives the protein CASSLWRTTEAFF.

V usage is TRBV1 and J usage is TRBJ1-2; TRBD1, the table's D call, was not compared with the DNA. TRBV1 is flagged as a pseudogene. The CDR3 has 18 residues. The CDR3, as DNA: TGCACCAGCAGGCCGGAGACAGGAGGCATGGAGGCTATCTATGGCTACACCTTC. Translating gives CTSRPETGGMEAIYGYTF.

This clone was seen a few times. The CDR3 loop reads CASSRTLRGGSYYEQYF. The CDR3 nucleotides read TGTGCCAGCAGCAGGACCCTACGGGGGGGATCTTACTACGAGCAGTACTTC. This chain uses TRBV28 with TRBJ2-7; 8 bases align to TRBD2. V trimming: 6 bases; J trimming: 3 bases; junction bases outside the gene matches: 16. CDR1 is MDHEN, CDR2 SYDVKM, per germline. This CDR3 has 17 residues.